These T cell receptor beta chains were read from a single sample in a study of T cells in Graves' hyperthyroidism and ophthalmopathy. A single record per CDR3 protein comes from TCRdb applying MiXCR to the multiplex PCR reads. In the table there are under 250,000 distinct CDR3 sequences, more than 15% of which are singletons. Sequenced input: blood. These TCRs come from a man in his fifties with Graves' hyperthyroidism. Each CDR3 is given with its conserved first and last residue.

j_call: TRBJ2-7
v_call: TRBV9
cdr3_length: 14
cdr3_aa: CASSLSPAGDEQYF

j_call: TRBJ2-3
v_call: TRBV7-6
cdr3_length: 12
cdr3_aa: CTSSPGRDTQYF

j_call: TRBJ1-5
v_call: TRBV12-5
cdr3_length: 15
cdr3_aa: CASGPVGGGNQPQHF

j_call: TRBJ2-7
v_call: TRBV19
cdr3_length: 13
cdr3_aa: CASSTDHSYEQYF

j_call: TRBJ2-3
v_call: TRBV11-1
cdr3_length: 14
cdr3_aa: CASSFSLAGDTQYF

j_call: TRBJ2-3
v_call: TRBV6-9
cdr3_length: 16
cdr3_aa: CASSSTVGGITDTQYF

j_call: TRBJ2-7
v_call: TRBV28
cdr3_length: 15
cdr3_aa: CASSFGGPSSYEQYF

j_call: TRBJ2-7
v_call: TRBV28
cdr3_length: 15
cdr3_aa: CASSDGLAGVDEQYF

j_call: TRBJ2-3
v_call: TRBV20-1
cdr3_length: 12
cdr3_aa: CSAIEGSNTQYF

j_call: TRBJ2-2
v_call: TRBV27
cdr3_length: 14
cdr3_aa: CASSSGQGNGELFF

j_call: TRBJ1-1
v_call: TRBV29-1
cdr3_length: 13
cdr3_aa: CSVAWGPDTEAFF

j_call: TRBJ1-1
v_call: TRBV7-9
cdr3_length: 16
cdr3_aa: CASSLQEWGGNTEAFF

j_call: TRBJ1-6
v_call: TRBV20-1
cdr3_length: 12
cdr3_aa: CSARVGDSPLHF

j_call: TRBJ2-3
v_call: TRBV5-8
cdr3_length: 14
cdr3_aa: CASSPELSTDTQYF

j_call: TRBJ2-2
v_call: TRBV6-1
cdr3_length: 15
cdr3_aa: CASSQDRGQGGELFF

j_call: TRBJ1-1
v_call: TRBV30
cdr3_length: 14
cdr3_aa: CAWNADSSSTEAFF

j_call: TRBJ2-5
v_call: TRBV5-1
cdr3_length: 16
cdr3_aa: CASSLLPSGTGETQYF

j_call: TRBJ1-6
v_call: TRBV5-1
cdr3_length: 12
cdr3_aa: CASSHPGGTLHF